This TCR beta chain was recovered during a study of T cells in Graves' hyperthyroidism and ophthalmopathy. Findings and limits, study-wide: Blood also contained most expanded thyroid clonotypes above 0.001.

The sample holds many counts of this clonotype. Its target is unknown. The germline V gene has CDR1 SGHRS and CDR2 YFSETQ. The CDR3 runs to 13 residues. The germline V and J ends were trimmed by 1 base and 8 bases, with 9 bases remaining between them. The CDR3 regions of TCR beta were amplified from RNA transcripts. When the TCR CDR3 underwent first-round RT-PCR, the HTBI primer set was used. TCRdb used MiXCR to reprocess the multiplex PCR reads, holding one entry per CDR3 protein. This sample yields 550,000 to 600,000 distinct CDR3 sequences, of which around 42% are seen a single time; 15% to 20% belongs to the top ten. Exclusion of patients followed from uncontrolled infection, other autoimmune disease, pregnancy or lactation. Each diagnosis was grounded in clinical symptoms, serum thyroxine and TRAb, thyroid ultrasound, and orbital computed tomography.

V and J are TRBV5-1 and TRBJ1-4, with D uncertain. This receptor was identified in an adult woman with Graves' disease, either hyperthyroidism or ophthalmopathy (not recorded which). Sequencing was performed on peripheral blood or thyroid tissue (not recorded which). CDR3 DNA sequence: TGCGCCAGCAGCTTGACGGGGTACGAAAAACTGTTTTTT. Translated: CASSLTGYEKLFF. The complete variable domain, with remaining parts taken from reference TRBV5-1 and TRBJ1-4, reads KAGVTQTPRYLIKTRGQQVTLSCSPISGHRSVSWYQQTPGQGLQFLFEYFSETQRNKGNFPGRFSGRQFSNSRSEMNVSTLELGDSALYLCASSLTGYEKLFFGSGTQLSVL.